The 15 T cell receptor beta chains presented below share a single source sample, sequenced in a study of CD8 T cells in ankylosing spondylitis. Whole-study results and caveats: Blood of patients with ankylosing spondylitis appeared to be characterized by a TCR beta motif of eight highly homologous variants.

Each CDR3 protein gets one entry after TCRdb re-called the 5' RACE reads with MiXCR. The profile shows under 250,000 distinct CDR3 sequences, about 7% of them singletons. For these receptors, no antigen is known. The sequencing input was blood, either unsorted or a sorted T cell fraction (not recorded which). The receptor source for this set is a male donor with ankylosing spondylitis.

This clonotype was seen many times. This chain connects TRBV14 to TRBJ2-1, with D uncertain. Germline values: CDR1 SGHDN, CDR2 FVKESK. The CDR3 sequence is 13 residues long. V was shortened by 4 bases and J by 4 bases, with 8 bases between the two germline ends. Here the CDR3 DNA reads TGTGCCAGCAGCCTCCAGCCATACAATGAGCAGTTCTTC. It specifies CASSLQPYNEQFF. Together with reference TRBV14 and TRBJ2-1, the CDR3 gives the full variable domain: EAGVTQFPSHSVIEKGQTVTLRCDPISGHDNLYWYRRVMGKEIKFLLHFVKESKQDESGMPNNRFLAERTGGTYSTLKVQPAELEDSGVYFCASSLQPYNEQFFGPGTRLTVL.

This clonotype was detected many times. The genes are TRBV29-1 and TRBJ2-5; TRBD1 aligns across 7 bases. The CDR3 covers 15 residues. Germline lookup yields CDR1 SQVTM and CDR2 ANQGSEA. V gave up 2 bases and J gave up 0 bases; unmatched junction bases: 6. DNA for the CDR3: TGCAGCGTTGAAAGTAGCAGGGGGTACCAAGAGACCCAGTACTTC. It translates to CSVESSRGYQETQYF.

The chain recombines TRBV28 with TRBJ2-7; a weak D match, TRBD1 (5 bases). CDR1 and CDR2 (germline): MDHEN, SYDVKM. V lost 1 base and J 0 bases, leaving 16 bases between the germline ends. The CDR3 contains 17 residues. This CDR3 is CASSLSLTDLSSYEQYF. CDR3 nucleotide sequence: TGTGCCAGCAGTTTATCCCTGACAGACTTGAGCTCCTACGAGCAGTACTTC.

At least ten counts were recorded for this clonotype. The genes are TRBV7-3 and TRBJ1-1, with TRBD1 as a possible D gene (5 bases). This CDR3 spans 16 amino acids. CDR1 and CDR2 (germline): SGHTA, FQGTGA. The germline V and J ends were trimmed by 0 bases and 0 bases, with 11 bases remaining between them. DNA for the CDR3: TGTGCCAGCAGCTTAACGTTTAGGGACGTGAACACTGAAGCTTTCTTT. It specifies CASSLTFRDVNTEAFF.

This clonotype turned up a few times. The chain recombines TRBV6-2 or TRBV6-3 with TRBJ2-1, with a tentative D call TRBD2 (6 bases). Looked up from germline, CDR1 is MNHEY and CDR2 is SVGEGT. CDR3 length equals 15 residues. V shed 2 bases and J shed 1 base, with 9 bases lying between them. In DNA, the CDR3 is TGTGCCAGCAGTTACCCAGGAGGGTCCTACAATGAGCAGTTCTTC. This codes for CASSYPGGSYNEQFF.

This clonotype was observed a handful of times. The V call is TRBV27, the J call TRBJ2-7; 14 nucleotides align to TRBD2. Germline V gene sequence: CDR1 MNHEY, CDR2 SMNVEV (reference sequence). This CDR3 comprises 15 residues. The ends lost 5 bases at V and 7 bases at J; junction bases unmatched: 7. As DNA, the CDR3 is TGTGCCAGCAGTCCGGGACTAGCGGGAGTAGTAGAGCAGTACTTC. Translating gives CASSPGLAGVVEQYF.

This clonotype has a handful of counts. This chain joins TRBV7-3 and TRBJ2-1; 11 nucleotides align to TRBD2. The CDR3 is 15 amino acids. CDR1 SGHTA and CDR2 FQGTGA come from the germline V gene. V was clipped by 5 bases and J by 5 bases; unmatched bases: 5. CDR3 loop: CASSQTSGRHNEQFF. CDR3 sequence (DNA): TGTGCCAGCAGCCAAACTAGCGGGAGACACAATGAGCAGTTCTTC.

The V gene is TRBV7-8, the J gene TRBJ2-7; possible D gene TRBD1, 6 bases. Looked up from germline, CDR1 is SGHVS and CDR2 is FQNEAQ. This CDR3 region has 14 residues. V lost 5 bases, J lost 7 bases, and 18 bases lay in between. This CDR3 is CASSTRGQWYEQYF. For the CDR3, the DNA is TGTGCCAGCAGCACTCGAGGACAGTGGTATGAGCAGTACTTC.

This sequence joins TRBV4-3 and TRBJ1-1; a weak D match, TRBD1 (6 bases). The CDR3 consists of 17 residues. V lost 1 base and J lost 0, with 15 bases in between. Germline V lookup: CDR1 LGHNA, CDR2 YSLEER. Here the CDR3 DNA reads TGCGCCAGCAGCCAAGTGAAGAGAACAGGGATGAACACTGAAGCTTTCTTT. Translating it yields CASSQVKRTGMNTEAFF.

This clonotype appeared many times. This rearrangement joins TRBV6-2 or TRBV6-3 to TRBJ1-5, with TRBD1 identical over 10 bases. V lost 5 bases to trimming and J lost 4 bases; unmatched junction nucleotides: 5. The CDR3 is 15 amino acids. Germline loops: CDR1 MNHEY, CDR2 SVGEGT. In DNA, the CDR3 is TGTGCCAGCAGTCATAGACAGGGGGCGAATCAGCCCCAGCATTTT. Residues: CASSHRQGANQPQHF.

With respect to this clonotype: A much larger clone sits a single nucleotide away, making a read error possible. The V call is TRBV12-3 or TRBV12-4, the J call TRBJ1-1; weak D call: TRBD1 (6 bases). The CDR3 spans 14 residues. V gave up 7 bases and J gave up 3 bases, with 15 bases separating them. CDR3 region: CASITDRKDTEAFF. CDR3 coding DNA: TGTGCCAGCATCACCGACAGGAAGGACACTGAAGCTTTCTTT.

This clonotype was observed many times. The chain carries TRBV29-1 and TRBJ2-1; 8 bases match TRBD2. Trimming at V came to 7 bases and at J to 6 bases, leaving 11 bases not matched to a gene. The CDR3 totals 14 residues. CDR1 and CDR2 (germline): SQVTM, ANQGSEA. Written as DNA, the CDR3 is TGCAGCGCCGGGGGACGGGAGGGTTTCAATGAGCAGTTCTTC. Translating it yields CSAGGREGFNEQFF.

This clonotype was counted many times. The chain uses TRBV7-9 and TRBJ1-1; no definite D call. Trimming left V 5 bases short and J 2 bases short, with 18 bases between. Germline values: CDR1 SEHNR, CDR2 FQNEAQ (reference sequence). There are 16 residues in the CDR3. The CDR3 is CASSGTIGVGNTEAFF. DNA of the CDR3: TGTGCCAGCAGCGGTACTATCGGGGTGGGTAACACTGAAGCTTTCTTT.

In its sample, this clonotype was seen many times. The J gene is TRBJ2-5, the V gene TRBV3-1; D gene unclear. The V gene's germline CDR1 is LGHDT and CDR2 YNNKEL (reference sequence). The CDR3 contains 15 residues. Trimming shortened V by 0 bases and J by 0 bases, and 8 bases separated the two germline ends. CDR3 coding DNA: TGTGCCAGCAGCCAAGAGATTCTGTACCAAGAGACCCAGTACTTC. As protein: CASSQEILYQETQYF.

This clonotype has a count of ten or more. V usage is TRBV25-1 and J usage is TRBJ1-2; unclear D gene. The germline V and J ends were trimmed by 1 base and 2 bases, with 8 bases remaining between them. The CDR3 spans 14 residues. Per germline, CDR1 MGHDK and CDR2 SYGVNS. CDR3 bases: TGTGCCAGCAGTGAATCGTACGTGAACTATGGCTACACCTTC. This sequence encodes CASSESYVNYGYTF.